Below are 18 T cell receptor beta chains sequenced from a single sample in a study of T-cell memory formation after mild COVID-19. MiXCR, applied by TCRdb to the 5' RACE reads, yields one record per CDR3 protein. Here the sample spans more than 300,000 distinct CDR3 sequences, roughly 13% being singletons. The specimen sequenced was PBMCs or a T cell subset sorted from them (not recorded which). The receptors shown here come from a man between 18 and 29 years old who had mild COVID-19 (a few samples of this study predate the infection). Cell type and time point are not known.

Ten or more counts support this clonotype. The chain links TRBV4-3 to TRBJ2-1, with D possibly being TRBD1 (6 bases). From germline, CDR1 is LGHNA and CDR2 YSLEER. This CDR3 is 16 amino acids long. Trimming removed 4 bases from V and 0 bases from J, with 13 bases in between. DNA of the CDR3: TGCGCCAGCAGCCCGAGGGGGTCCGGCTCCTACAATGAGCAGTTCTTC. Protein product: CASSPRGSGSYNEQFF.

This clonotype has ten or more counts. CDR3 amino acids: CASSQSTGYGNEQFF. In DNA form, the CDR3 reads TGCGCCAGCAGCCAATCGACAGGGTACGGCAATGAGCAGTTCTTC. The V and J genes are TRBV4-1 and TRBJ2-1, with 7 bases identical to TRBD1. Trimming at V came to 2 bases and at J to 6 bases, leaving 7 bases not matched to a gene. Germline V gene sequence: CDR1 MGHRA, CDR2 YSYEKL. There are 15 residues in the CDR3.

This clonotype was observed a few times. The V call is TRBV7-6, the J call TRBJ2-7; the D gene is possibly TRBD2 (6 bases). Between the trimmed V and J ends, which lost 4 bases and 2 bases, there was a span of 12 bases. This CDR3 spans 14 amino acids. Germline CDR1 and CDR2: SGHVS and FNYEAQ. CDR3 protein: CASSSGRGAYEQYF. The CDR3 DNA sequence: TGTGCCAGCAGCTCAGGGCGGGGAGCCTACGAGCAGTACTTC.

This clonotype was counted between two and nine times. The rearrangement uses TRBV5-1 and TRBJ2-7; TRBD2 might be the D (7 bases). There are 14 residues in the CDR3. Deletions cut 3 bases from V and 2 bases from J, with 12 bases between. Per germline, CDR1 SGHRS and CDR2 YFSETQ. The CDR3, as DNA: TGCGCCAGCAGCTGGAGGGGGGGGGCCTACGAGCAGTACTTC. This gives the protein CASSWRGGAYEQYF.

V gene TRBV5-1 combines with J gene TRBJ2-1, with 16 bases lining up with TRBD2. Germline CDR1 reads SGHRS; CDR2 reads YFSETQ. The CDR3 has 16 amino acids. The junction had 5 bases not matched to a gene; V was cut back by 4 bases and J by 7 bases. CDR3 nucleotides: TGCGCCAGCAGCCCGGGGACTAGCGGGGGGGCGAATGAGCAGTTCTTC. Translation gives CASSPGTSGGANEQFF.

A note on this clonotype: The CDR3 does not close with the conserved phenylalanine or tryptophan, likely indicating a read error. The limits of the CDR3 on the DNA are not certain, so only TCRdb's listed CDR3 is given. V usage is TRBV7-9 and J usage is TRBJ2-1. The CDR3 is 8 residues long, counting both termini. Germline CDR1 SEHNR, CDR2 FQNEAQ (reference sequence). The CDR3: CASSLARL.

The chain carries TRBV6-5 and TRBJ1-1; unclear D gene. Between the trimmed V and J ends, which lost 0 bases and 2 bases, there was a span of 10 bases. Germline values: CDR1 MNHEY, CDR2 SVGAGI. The CDR3 spans 15 residues. CDR3 nucleotides: TGTGCCAGCAGTTACTCTGAACAGACTAACACTGAAGCTTTCTTT. Translation: CASSYSEQTNTEAFF.

The CDR3, as DNA: TGTGCCAGCAGTTTCTCAAACAGGGGACCCCAGCATTTT. This sequence encodes CASSFSNRGPQHF. This rearrangement joins TRBV27 to TRBJ1-5; 7 nucleotides align to TRBD1. V trimming: 3 bases; J trimming: 10 bases; junction bases outside the gene matches: 6. The length of the CDR3 is 13 residues. Per germline, CDR1 MNHEY and CDR2 SMNVEV (reference sequence).

This clonotype was seen a few times. The chain recombines TRBV4-3 with TRBJ2-7, with TRBD1 matching over 9 bases. Trimming at V came to 2 bases and at J to 6 bases, leaving 8 bases not matched to a gene. The germline gives CDR1 LGHNA, CDR2 YSLEER. This CDR3 is 15 amino acids long. The CDR3 DNA reads as TGCGCCAGCAGCCAAAGTCCGGGACAGGGAAGCGAGCAGTACTTC. This sequence encodes CASSQSPGQGSEQYF.

This clonotype was seen many times. The rearrangement links TRBV7-2 to TRBJ2-1; TRBD2 aligns across 12 bases. The CDR3 spans 15 residues. Germline CDR1 is SGHTA and CDR2 is FQGNSA. V dropped 5 bases and J dropped 5; count of bases not matched to a gene: 4. CDR3 nucleotide sequence: TGTGCCAGCAGCAATCTAGCGGGGGGGCACAATGAGCAGTTCTTC. This codes for CASSNLAGGHNEQFF. The variable domain in full, with the rest retrieved from reference TRBV7-2 and TRBJ2-1, is GAGVSQSPSNKVTEKGKDVELRCDPISGHTALYWYRQSLGQGLEFLIYFQGNSAPDKSGLPSDRFSAERTGGSVSTLTIQRTQQEDSAVYLCASSNLAGGHNEQFFGPGTRLTVL.

The sample holds a few counts of this clonotype. The V and J genes are TRBV30 and TRBJ2-1; TRBD2 matches 7 bases. CDR1 and CDR2 (germline): GTSNPN, SVGIG (reference sequence). Unmatched junction bases numbered 14, after V lost 4 bases and J lost 8 bases. The CDR3 has 15 residues. CDR3 in amino acids: CAWTIYEAGYYEQFF. CDR3 bases: TGTGCCTGGACCATTTATGAAGCGGGGTATTATGAGCAGTTCTTC. The full variable domain, completed using reference TRBV30 and TRBJ2-1, is SQTIHQWPATLVQPVGSPLSLECTVEGTSNPNLYWYRQAAGRGLQLLFYSVGIGQISSEVPQNLSASRPQDRQFILSSKKLLLSDSGFYLCAWTIYEAGYYEQFFGPGTRLTVL.

This clonotype was observed a few times. The chain is built from TRBV7-9 and TRBJ2-5; no reliable D call. Trimming stripped 4 bases from V and 5 bases from J, with 23 bases between. CDR1 SEHNR and CDR2 FQNEAQ come from the germline V gene (reference sequence). CDR3 length equals 17 residues. CDR3 coding DNA: TGTGCCAGCAGCTCTGTGGTAGGGCACGGCTTAGGGGAGACCCAGTACTTC. Its protein is CASSSVVGHGLGETQYF.

This sequence joins TRBV11-2 and TRBJ2-1; 7 bases are a match to TRBD1. The CDR3 has 13 residues. Germline CDR1 SGHAT, CDR2 FQNNGV. J lost 7 bases, V lost 7 bases, and 7 bases had no gene match. CDR3 in amino acids: CASTTGALNEQFF. In DNA form, the CDR3 reads TGTGCCAGCACCACAGGGGCACTGAATGAGCAGTTCTTC.

This clonotype was observed many times. V and J are TRBV5-1 and TRBJ1-5, with 8 bases identical to TRBD1. The CDR3 consists of 15 residues. After removal of 4 bases from V and 2 bases from J, the junction contained 5 bases not matched to a gene. Germline V lookup: CDR1 SGHRS, CDR2 YFSETQ. CDR3 DNA sequence: TGCGCCAGCAGCCCGACAGGGGTCGGCAATCAGCCCCAGCATTTT. This translates into CASSPTGVGNQPQHF.

This clonotype has a handful of counts. The chain links TRBV24-1 to TRBJ2-3; no firm D call. The germline gives CDR1 KGHDR, CDR2 SFDVKD. Trimming left V 12 bases short and J 0 bases short, with 12 bases between. The CDR3 runs to 13 residues. As DNA, the CDR3 is TGTGCCTCCGCCAGCGCTAGCACAGATACGCAGTATTTT. It codes for CASASASTDTQYF.

This clonotype occurred a few times. This chain joins TRBV20-1 and TRBJ2-2; D is uncertain. CDR3 length: 15 residues. CDR1 is DFQATT and CDR2 is SNEGSKA in the germline V gene (reference sequence). The V and J ends lost 0 bases and 6 bases respectively, with 14 bases between them. The CDR3 bases are TGCAGTGCTAGAGAAGCGCAGATAAGGCCCGGGGAGCTGTTTTTT. Amino acid sequence: CSAREAQIRPGELFF.

CDR3 region: CASSSFPIQYF. The CDR3 DNA sequence: TGTGCCAGCAGTTCTTTTCCCATTCAGTACTTC. The chain couples TRBV6-2 or TRBV6-3 to TRBJ2-4, with D uncertain. Germline V CDR1 and CDR2: MNHEY, SVGEGT. This CDR3 region has 11 residues. Trimming cost V 4 bases and J 9 bases, with 7 bases left between them.

V is TRBV7-2 and J is TRBJ2-3; D perhaps matches TRBD2 (6 bases). CDR1 and CDR2 (germline): SGHTA, FQGNSA. V lost 7 bases to trimming and J lost 10 bases, with 27 bases between them. This CDR3 has 16 amino acids. This chain's CDR3 is CASTPPRGTTPGAQYF. CDR3 DNA: TGTGCCAGCACCCCCCCCCGAGGAACTACCCCGGGGGCGCAGTATTTT.